The 13 T cell receptor beta chains given below trace back to one sample, sequenced in a study of blood T cell repertoires in COVID-19. Here immunoSEQ multiplex PCR was the method, and the copy in TCRdb shows in-frame clones only, minus some. The sample yields 60,000 to 85,000 clones, 86% seen once. The sample taken for sequencing was peripheral blood. The source of these receptors is a human donor in a cohort sampled during active COVID-19.

This chain uses TRBV30 with TRBJ1-5; TRBD1 matches at 9 bases. V gave up 2 bases and J gave up 7 bases; unmatched junction bases: 3. Germline CDR1 and CDR2: GTSNPN and SVGIG (reference sequence). The CDR3 loop spans 13 amino acids. CDR3 sequence reads: CAWSPTGGQPQHF. Here the CDR3 DNA reads TGTGCCTGGAGTCCGACAGGGGGACAGCCCCAGCATTTT.

The chain carries TRBV11-1 and TRBJ2-7; D is unclear. This CDR3 region has 15 residues. Germline values: CDR1 SGHAT, CDR2 FQDESV (reference sequence). V was clipped by 9 bases and J by 0 bases, with 18 bases between them. The chain's CDR3 is CASSRLRRSSYEQYF. CDR3 in DNA: TGTGCCAGTTCTCGGTTGCGTAGGAGCTCCTACGAGCAGTACTTC.

This chain connects TRBV24-1 to TRBJ2-7, with 8 bases identical to TRBD1. The CDR3 has 15 residues. Germline loops: CDR1 KGHDR, CDR2 SFDVKD. Losses at the gene ends were 4 bases for V and 3 bases for J; bases not matched to a gene: 7. CDR3: CATSETRGRVYEQYF. The CDR3 coding sequence is TGTGCCACCAGTGAAACCAGGGGGCGAGTCTACGAGCAGTACTTC.

The genes are TRBV3-1 (or the pseudogene TRBV3-2) and TRBJ1-2; no definite D call. CDR1 and CDR2 (germline): LGHDT, YNNKEL (reference sequence). The CDR3 is 13 amino acids. V lost 4 bases to trimming and J lost 11 bases, with 17 bases between them. The CDR3 sequence is CASSPSSLSGYTF. As DNA, the CDR3 is TGTGCCAGCAGCCCGTCCTCCCTTTCGGGTTACACCTTC.

This chain links TRBV2 with TRBJ2-1; no reliable D call. V was pared by 4 bases and J by 9 bases, with 10 bases between. The CDR3 length is 12 residues. Germline V gene data show CDR1 as SNHLY and CDR2 as FYNNEI. CDR3 sequence (DNA): TGTGCCAGCAGTGTGGCAACAACTGAGCAGTTCTTC. This gives the protein CASSVATTEQFF.

There are a few counts of this clone. The chain carries TRBV7-6 and TRBJ2-7; D is perhaps TRBD1 (6 bases). The CDR3 has 14 residues. Looked up from germline, CDR1 is SGHVS and CDR2 is FNYEAQ. Trimming stripped 0 bases from V and 3 bases from J, with 9 bases between. This chain's CDR3 is CASSLAGDNYEQYF. CDR3 in DNA: TGTGCCAGCAGCTTAGCGGGGGACAACTACGAGCAGTACTTC.

CDR3 loop: CASRPNQRETQYF. CDR3 in DNA: TGTGCCAGCAGACCGAACCAGAGGGAGACCCAGTACTTC. The rearrangement joins TRBV6-6 to TRBJ2-5; no clear D. V lost 6 bases and J 5 bases, leaving 13 bases between the germline ends. The CDR3 covers 13 residues. Per the germline V gene, CDR1 is MNHNY and CDR2 is SVGAGI (reference sequence).

The rearrangement links TRBV6-5 to TRBJ1-3, with TRBD1 matching 7 bases. J gave up 4 bases and V 6 bases, and 9 bases lay outside the gene matches. The CDR3 is 15 amino acids. Per germline, CDR1 MNHEY and CDR2 SVGAGI. DNA for the CDR3: TGTGCCAGCAGCGGTTACCCGGGACAGGGAAACACCATATATTTT. Translated: CASSGYPGQGNTIYF.

The rearrangement uses TRBV10-2 and TRBJ1-2; 7 bases map to TRBD1. The CDR3 is 15 residues long. Germline loops: CDR1 WSHSY, CDR2 SAAADI. V gave up 0 bases and J gave up 6 bases; unmatched junction bases: 7. This CDR3 reads CASSESGGADNGYTF. The CDR3, as DNA: TGCGCCAGCAGTGAGTCAGGGGGCGCCGACAATGGCTACACCTTC.

The chain is built from TRBV6-1 and TRBJ2-2, with 8 bases aligning to TRBD2. The junction had 3 bases not matched to a gene; V was cut back by 1 base and J by 5 bases. The germline V gene has CDR1 MNHNS and CDR2 SASEGT. The CDR3 has 15 residues. In DNA form, the CDR3 reads TGTGCCAGCAGTGAAGAGGCGGGAGGAACCGGGGAGCTGTTTTTT. Amino acids: CASSEEAGGTGELFF.

The V call is TRBV5-1, the J call TRBJ2-7; weak D call: TRBD2 (5 bases). The germline gives CDR1 SGHRS, CDR2 YFSETQ. The CDR3 has 14 residues. V was clipped by 0 bases and J by 1 base, with 8 bases between them. The chain's CDR3 is CASSLGGDSYEQYF. The CDR3 DNA follows: TGCGCCAGCAGCTTGGGGGGAGATTCCTACGAGCAGTACTTC.

The V gene is TRBV6-1, the J gene TRBJ1-3; 7 nucleotides agree with TRBD1. Germline V gives CDR1 MNHNS, CDR2 SASEGT. This CDR3 has 18 amino acids. Unmatched junction bases numbered 12, after V lost 4 bases and J lost 0 bases. The CDR3 DNA sequence: TGTGCCAGCAGTGCAATACTCACTCGGACAGGCTCTGGAAACACCATATATTTT. Translation: CASSAILTRTGSGNTIYF.

The chain joins TRBV19 to TRBJ1-5; D might be TRBD1 (5 bases). The CDR3 runs 14 residues. Trimming shortened V by 2 bases and J by 5 bases, and 10 bases separated the two germline ends. Germline loops: CDR1 LNHDA, CDR2 SQIVND (reference sequence). CDR3: CASSIWTGDQPQHF. CDR3 bases: TGTGCCAGTAGTATATGGACGGGGGATCAGCCCCAGCATTTT.